The source of this T cell receptor (beta chain) is a study of blood T cell repertoires in COVID-19. Looked up from germline, CDR1 is SGHTA and CDR2 is FQGTGA. CDR3 length: 13 residues. Trimming left V 0 bases short and J 8 bases short, with 8 bases between. Either two negative PCRs, clearance, or symptom resolution qualified Cohort 3 donors as recovered. Some clones are missing from TCRdb's copy, which holds only in-frame ones; the method was immunoSEQ multiplex PCR. In the table there are around 150,000 clones, 82% of which are singletons. The sample consisted of PBMCs or T cells enriched from blood (not recorded which). The chain recombines TRBV7-3 with TRBJ2-1; D is ambiguous. The receptor's source is a man between 45 and 60 years old who had recovered from COVID-19. The CDR3 nucleotides read TGTGCCAGCAGCTTAACTAGAGGCGATGAGCAGTTCTTC. Translating it yields CASSLTRGDEQFF.